These 25 T cell receptor beta chains were sequenced from one sample in a study of control samples from healthy donors and cancer patients. The protocol was immunoSEQ multiplex PCR, while the TCRdb copy is restricted to in-frame clones and leaves out a portion. The top ten hold about 8.8% of the sample, which has some 100,000 clones, approximately 95% seen once. Sequencing was carried out using blood. The receptors stem from a man younger than 30 in good health.

The chain combines TRBV11-2 with TRBJ2-3, with TRBD2 identical over 9 bases. With V trimmed by 5 bases and J by 5 bases, 2 bases remained unmatched. The CDR3 extends over 13 amino acids. Per germline, CDR1 SGHAT and CDR2 FQNNGV. The CDR3, as DNA: TGTGCCAGCAGCGCGACTAGCGGAGATACGCAGTATTTT. It encodes CASSATSGDTQYF.

This clone was counted a single time. This chain links TRBV5-1 with TRBJ2-1; 7 nucleotides line up with TRBD1. Trimming took 1 base from V and 3 from J; bases not matched to a gene: 7. This CDR3 comprises 16 residues. Germline-derived CDR1 and CDR2 are SGHRS and YFSETQ. The CDR3 bases are TGCGCCAGCAGCTTGACCCGACAGGGAATCTACAATGAGCAGTTCTTC. The encoded protein is CASSLTRQGIYNEQFF.

The chain combines TRBV7-9 with TRBJ2-1; 11 bases map to TRBD1. This CDR3 contains 17 residues. J gave up 5 bases and V 3 bases, and 9 bases lay outside the gene matches. From germline, CDR1 is SEHNR and CDR2 FQNEAQ (reference sequence). CDR3 coding DNA: TGTGCCAGCAGCTTCGAACTCGGACAGGGGGCCGACAATGAGCAGTTCTTC. The encoded protein is CASSFELGQGADNEQFF. Drawing the rest from reference TRBV7-9 and TRBJ2-1, the complete variable domain is DTGVSQNPRHKITKRGQNVTFRCDPISEHNRLYWYRQTLGQGPEFLTYFQNEAQLEKSRLLSDRFSAERPKGSFSTLEIQRTEQGDSAMYLCASSFELGQGADNEQFFGPGTRLTVL.

The rearrangement links TRBV7-2 to TRBJ1-5; tentative D call: TRBD1 (6 bases). From germline, CDR1 is SGHTA and CDR2 FQGNSA. Trimming removed 1 base from V and 2 bases from J, with 15 bases in between. The CDR3 is 17 residues long. The CDR3 loop reads CASSLGSGTLRNQPQHF. The CDR3 DNA is TGTGCCAGCAGCTTAGGTTCCGGGACACTTCGCAATCAGCCCCAGCATTTT.

This chain joins TRBV7-8 and TRBJ1-1; D possibly corresponds to TRBD1 (5 bases). The CDR3 has 15 amino acids. CDR1 and CDR2 from the germline V gene are SGHVS and FQNEAQ. V was shortened by 1 base and J by 8 bases, with 17 bases between the two germline ends. The CDR3 reads CASSLVGHRDREAFF. The CDR3 DNA sequence: TGTGCCAGCAGCTTAGTAGGTCACCGGGACCGCGAAGCTTTCTTT.

V usage is TRBV6-5 and J usage is TRBJ1-1; 10 nucleotides agree with TRBD1. Germline lookup yields CDR1 MNHEY and CDR2 SVGAGI. V was clipped by 5 bases and J by 1 base; unmatched bases: 4. This CDR3 comprises 15 residues. CDR3 protein: CASSKRDRGNTEAFF. CDR3 coding DNA: TGTGCCAGCAGTAAACGGGACAGGGGGAACACTGAAGCTTTCTTT.

V usage is TRBV19 and J usage is TRBJ2-1; 11 bases match TRBD2. The germline V gene has CDR1 LNHDA and CDR2 SQIVND (reference sequence). V dropped 8 bases and J dropped 6; count of bases not matched to a gene: 9. The CDR3 loop spans 15 amino acids. The CDR3 reads CASAILAGGGNEQFF. The CDR3 bases are TGTGCCAGTGCAATTCTAGCGGGGGGTGGCAATGAGCAGTTCTTC.

This clone was seen a single time. The chain links TRBV30 to TRBJ2-7; 10 bases match TRBD1. CDR3 length: 13 residues. After removal of 4 bases from V and 4 bases from J, the junction contained 4 bases not matched to a gene. CDR1 GTSNPN and CDR2 SVGIG come from the germline V gene (reference sequence). CDR3 DNA: TGTGCCTGGACCGGGACAGGGGCTTACGAGCAGTACTTC. As protein: CAWTGTGAYEQYF. Looking up the rest from reference TRBV30 and TRBJ2-7 gives the full variable domain: SQTIHQWPATLVQPVGSPLSLECTVEGTSNPNLYWYRQAAGRGLQLLFYSVGIGQISSEVPQNLSASRPQDRQFILSSKKLLLSDSGFYLCAWTGTGAYEQYFGPGTRLTVT.

The V call is TRBV4-3, the J call TRBJ2-3; D gene ambiguous. Looked up from germline, CDR1 is LGHNA and CDR2 is YSLEER. V shed 0 bases and J shed 7 bases, with 8 bases lying between them. The CDR3 spans 13 residues. This CDR3 is CASSQDTSNTQYF. The CDR3 bases are TGCGCCAGCAGCCAAGATACCTCTAATACGCAGTATTTT.

The J gene is TRBJ2-7, the V gene TRBV20-1; D uncertain. The CDR3 sequence is 12 residues long. Germline V gene lookup returns CDR1 DFQATT and CDR2 SNEGSKA (reference sequence). V was pared by 3 bases and J by 6 bases, with 12 bases between. The CDR3 loop reads CSASYWNVEQYF. The DNA for the CDR3 is TGCAGTGCTAGTTACTGGAACGTCGAGCAGTACTTC.

The chain couples TRBV6-5 to TRBJ1-2, with D maybe TRBD1 (5 bases). The length of the CDR3 is 16 residues. Germline V gene data show CDR1 as MNHEY and CDR2 as SVGAGI. The V and J ends lost 1 base and 3 bases respectively, with 15 bases between them. The CDR3 coding sequence is TGTGCCAGCAGTTACTTCAGATTCAGGGACGACTATGGCTACACCTTC. This encodes CASSYFRFRDDYGYTF.

The chain combines TRBV7-9 with TRBJ2-1; TRBD1 might be the D (6 bases). The V gene lost 5 bases and the J gene lost 4 bases, with 18 bases spanning the gap. Germline V CDR1 and CDR2: SEHNR, FQNEAQ (reference sequence). This CDR3 spans 16 amino acids. The CDR3 region is CASSPLNRDTYNEQFF. The CDR3 DNA is TGTGCCAGCAGCCCCCTAAACCGGGACACATACAATGAGCAGTTCTTC.

V gene TRBV27 combines with J gene TRBJ2-7, with D uncertain. This CDR3 is 13 amino acids long. Germline CDR1 and CDR2: MNHEY and SMNVEV (reference sequence). V lost 5 bases and J lost 0, with 8 bases in between. The CDR3 nucleotides read TGTGCCAGCAGTCTGACAATCTCCTACGAGCAGTACTTC. Translated: CASSLTISYEQYF.

The chain carries TRBV9 and TRBJ2-7; no clear D. The V gene lost 0 bases and the J gene lost 3 bases, with 13 bases spanning the gap. CDR1 is SGDLS and CDR2 is YYNGEE in the germline V gene. The CDR3 is 15 residues long. CDR3 region: CASSVGPNMYYEQYF. The CDR3 DNA sequence: TGTGCCAGCAGCGTAGGTCCAAACATGTACTACGAGCAGTACTTC. Combining the CDR3 with reference TRBV9 and TRBJ2-7 gives the whole variable domain DSGVTQTPKHLITATGQRVTLRCSPRSGDLSVYWYQQSLDQGLQFLIQYYNGEERAKGNILERFSAQQFPDLHSELNLSSLELGDSALYFCASSVGPNMYYEQYFGPGTRLTVT.

CDR3 amino acids: CASSLEGGQGSTEAFF. CDR3 nucleotide sequence: TGTGCCAGCAGCCTCGAAGGGGGACAGGGGAGCACTGAAGCTTTCTTT. J is TRBJ1-1 and V is TRBV3-1 (or the pseudogene TRBV3-2); 10 bases match TRBD1. The germline V gene has CDR1 LGHDT and CDR2 YNNKEL (reference sequence). The length of the CDR3 is 16 residues. V trimming: 4 bases; J trimming: 4 bases; junction bases outside the gene matches: 9.

The chain combines TRBV30 with TRBJ2-7; D remains ambiguous. From germline, CDR1 is GTSNPN and CDR2 SVGIG (reference sequence). The CDR3 covers 13 residues. V lost 3 bases, J lost 1 base, and 10 bases lay in between. CDR3 sequence (DNA): TGTGCCTGGAGGGCAGGTTCTTCCTACGAGCAGTACTTC. Its translation: CAWRAGSSYEQYF.

The rearrangement uses TRBV10-1 and TRBJ2-3; 11 bases line up with TRBD1. The V segment lost 6 bases and the J segment 10 bases; nucleotides outside the gene matches: 9. Germline lookup yields CDR1 WNHNN and CDR2 SYGVQD (reference sequence). This CDR3 has 14 amino acids. The DNA for the CDR3 is TGCGCCAGCAGCAAGGACAGGGGGCTAGTCGCGCAGTATTTT. Its translation: CASSKDRGLVAQYF.

The chain has TRBV25-1 and TRBJ1-1, with a tentative D call TRBD1 (5 bases). Germline loops: CDR1 MGHDK, CDR2 SYGVNS. Trimming pared 4 bases from V and 8 bases from J, leaving 8 bases between. The CDR3 has 11 amino acids. The CDR3 loop reads CASSVGTEAFF. CDR3 DNA: TGTGCCAGCAGTGTCGGGACCGAAGCTTTCTTT. The whole variable domain, filled in from reference TRBV25-1 and TRBJ1-1, reads EADIYQTPRYLVIGTGKKITLECSQTMGHDKMYWYQQDPGMELHLIHYSYGVNSTEKGDLSSESTVSRIRTEHFPLTLESARPSHTSQYLCASSVGTEAFFGQGTRLTVV.

This chain joins TRBV27 and TRBJ2-1; 7 bases line up with TRBD1. Trimming removed 6 bases from V and 6 bases from J; junction bases left unmatched: 8. The CDR3 covers 14 residues. Looked up from germline, CDR1 is MNHEY and CDR2 is SMNVEV (reference sequence). The CDR3 spells CASSDRALPNEQFF. CDR3 in DNA: TGTGCCAGCAGCGACAGGGCCTTACCCAATGAGCAGTTCTTC.

This chain links TRBV30 with TRBJ1-5; tentatively, D is TRBD1 (5 bases). Germline V CDR1 and CDR2: GTSNPN, SVGIG (reference sequence). This CDR3 contains 14 residues. The V end was cut by 5 bases, the J end by 1 base, with 12 bases between. CDR3 sequence: CAWREEGSNQPQHF. In DNA, the CDR3 is TGTGCCTGGCGGGAAGAGGGGAGCAATCAGCCCCAGCATTTT. Based on the CDR3 plus reference TRBV30 and TRBJ1-5, the full variable domain is SQTIHQWPATLVQPVGSPLSLECTVEGTSNPNLYWYRQAAGRGLQLLFYSVGIGQISSEVPQNLSASRPQDRQFILSSKKLLLSDSGFYLCAWREEGSNQPQHFGDGTRLSIL.

J is TRBJ2-3 and V is TRBV5-6; D uncertain. The CDR3 contains 12 residues. Germline CDR1 is SGHDT and CDR2 is YYEEEE. Trimming took off 0 bases at V and 4 bases at J, with 3 bases between the two ends. The CDR3 is CASSLDSDTQYF. The CDR3 nucleotides read TGTGCCAGCAGCTTGGATTCAGATACGCAGTATTTT.

This sequence joins TRBV27 and TRBJ2-7; a weak D match, TRBD1 (6 bases). V was pared by 2 bases and J by 3 bases, with 11 bases between. The germline V gene encodes CDR1 MNHEY and CDR2 SMNVEV (reference sequence). CDR3 length: 14 residues. This CDR3 is CASSLRGSDYEQYF. The CDR3 nucleotides read TGTGCCAGCAGTTTAAGGGGGTCCGACTACGAGCAGTACTTC.

This chain joins TRBV6-5 and TRBJ1-4; D is unclear. Trimming pared 4 bases from V and 7 bases from J, leaving 4 bases between. Germline loops: CDR1 MNHEY, CDR2 SVGAGI. The CDR3 length is 11 residues. The CDR3, as DNA: TGTGCCAGCAGTTTGGGTGAAAAACTGTTTTTT. Its translation: CASSLGEKLFF.

The chain couples TRBV2 to TRBJ2-7; 7 nucleotides match TRBD2. After removal of 3 bases from V and 2 bases from J, the junction contained 4 bases not matched to a gene. There are 14 residues in the CDR3. Germline loops: CDR1 SNHLY, CDR2 FYNNEI. Written as DNA, the CDR3 is TGTGCCAGCAGTGATACTAGCGCTACCTACGAGCAGTACTTC. Amino acids: CASSDTSATYEQYF. Full variable domain (rest looked up from reference TRBV2 and TRBJ2-7): EPEVTQTPSHQVTQMGQEVILRCVPISNHLYFYWYRQILGQKVEFLVSFYNNEISEKSEIFDDQFSVERPDGSNFTLKIRSTKLEDSAMYFCASSDTSATYEQYFGPGTRLTVT.

The rearrangement links TRBV27 to TRBJ1-5; D is unclear. This CDR3 comprises 12 residues. V lost 3 bases to trimming and J lost 4 bases, with 4 bases between them. CDR1 is MNHEY, CDR2 SMNVEV, per germline (reference sequence). The chain's CDR3 is CASSFANQPQHF. CDR3 DNA sequence: TGTGCCAGCAGTTTTGCTAATCAGCCCCAGCATTTT.